A single sample gave rise to the 26 T cell receptor beta chains below, sequenced in a study of Tregs in tolerant kidney transplant recipients. These receptors have no identified antigens. Generated by immunoSEQ multiplex PCR, the TCRdb table keeps only in-frame clones and is missing some. The table records under 50,000 clones, 95% of them present only once. Sample: Tregs from blood cultured with allogeneic cells. These receptors all stem from a human donor in good health.

This chain connects TRBV18 to TRBJ2-2; a possible D gene is TRBD2 (5 bases). Germline V CDR1 and CDR2: KGHSH, LQKENI. Trimming removed 1 base from V and 2 bases from J, with 11 bases in between. The CDR3 contains 16 residues. CDR3 nucleotide sequence: TGTGCCAGCTCACCACGCGGGCCAACCAACACCGGGGAGCTGTTTTTT. Its protein is CASSPRGPTNTGELFF.

V usage is TRBV5-4 and J usage is TRBJ2-7; 9 bases are a match to TRBD1. Unmatched junction bases numbered 4, after V lost 4 bases and J lost 2 bases. The germline V gene encodes CDR1 SGHNT and CDR2 YYREEE (reference sequence). This CDR3 comprises 14 residues. CDR3 residues: CASSRGQGAYEQYF. The CDR3 coding sequence is TGTGCCAGCAGCAGGGGACAGGGCGCCTACGAGCAGTACTTC. The full variable domain, with the rest looked up from reference TRBV5-4 and TRBJ2-7, is ETGVTQSPTHLIKTRGQQVTLRCSSQSGHNTVSWYQQALGQGPQFIFQYYREEENGRGNFPPRFSGLQFPNYSSELNVNALELDDSALYLCASSRGQGAYEQYFGPGTRLTVT.

CDR3 loop: CASSRDINLGTEAFF. The CDR3 coding sequence is TGCGCCAGCAGCCGGGACATAAATTTAGGCACTGAAGCTTTCTTT. The gene calls are TRBV5-1 and TRBJ1-1, with a tentative D call TRBD1 (6 bases). Germline loops: CDR1 SGHRS, CDR2 YFSETQ. Trimming removed 4 bases at V and 4 bases at J, with 17 bases between. The CDR3 has 15 amino acids.

V is TRBV5-1 and J is TRBJ1-1; unclear D gene. V was clipped by 0 bases and J by 5 bases, with 8 bases between them. The CDR3 extends over 13 amino acids. Germline CDR1 SGHRS, CDR2 YFSETQ. The CDR3 loop reads CASSLDPLTEAFF. CDR3 in DNA: TGCGCCAGCAGCTTGGATCCCCTAACTGAAGCTTTCTTT.

The chain has TRBV18 and TRBJ1-6, with 8 nucleotides matching TRBD1. CDR1 and CDR2 from the germline V gene are KGHSH and LQKENI. V gave up 5 bases and J gave up 8 bases; unmatched junction bases: 5. The CDR3 runs 14 residues. The CDR3 spells CASSDRGSHSPLHF. The CDR3, as DNA: TGTGCCAGCTCAGACAGGGGATCCCATTCACCCCTCCACTTT.

V gene TRBV5-1 combines with J gene TRBJ2-5; no clear D. The CDR3 is made up of 13 amino acids. In germline, CDR1 is SGHRS, CDR2 YFSETQ. Trimming cost V 2 bases and J 3 bases, with 8 bases left between them. The CDR3 sequence: CASSFWAEETQYF. In nucleotides, the CDR3 is TGCGCCAGCAGCTTTTGGGCAGAAGAGACCCAGTACTTC.

CDR3 in DNA: TGCGCCAGCAAGCCAGAACTCAGGGGGACTGGGGCCAACGTCCTGACTTTC. As protein: CASKPELRGTGANVLTF. The chain couples TRBV4-1 to TRBJ2-6; 7 bases map to TRBD1. This CDR3 contains 17 residues. CDR1 and CDR2 (germline): MGHRA, YSYEKL. Trimming removed 7 bases from V and 2 bases from J; junction bases left unmatched: 11.

The chain uses TRBV6-6 and TRBJ2-1, with 15 positions matching TRBD2. Germline loops: CDR1 MNHNY, CDR2 SVGAGI (reference sequence). The length of the CDR3 is 16 residues. V dropped 6 bases and J dropped 7; count of bases not matched to a gene: 7. The CDR3 DNA is TGTGCCAGCAGCCGGACTAGCGGGGGGGACAAGAATGAGCAGTTCTTC. Its translation is CASSRTSGGDKNEQFF.

The J gene is TRBJ2-2, the V gene TRBV11-1; D call uncertain. Trimming pared 5 bases from V and 1 base from J, leaving 14 bases between. Per germline, CDR1 SGHAT and CDR2 FQDESV (reference sequence). The CDR3 is made up of 16 amino acids. The CDR3 region has the DNA TGTGCCAGCAGCGCAAGGGCGGAATTGAACACCGGGGAGCTGTTTTTT. Its translation is CASSARAELNTGELFF.

This clone appeared a single time. The chain uses TRBV18 and TRBJ1-6; D possibly corresponds to TRBD1 (6 bases). This CDR3 spans 15 amino acids. V was pared by 4 bases and J by 6 bases, with 13 bases between. Germline CDR1 KGHSH, CDR2 LQKENI. The DNA of the CDR3 is TGTGCCAGCTCACTCCAGGGGCCCTTTAATTCACCCCTCCACTTT. This gives the protein CASSLQGPFNSPLHF.

The V gene is TRBV5-6, the J gene TRBJ1-1; D ambiguous. CDR3 size: 17 residues. Trimming cost V 4 bases and J 0 bases, with 19 bases left between them. The V gene's germline CDR1 is SGHDT and CDR2 YYEEEE. The CDR3 DNA is TGTGCCAGCAGCCCGCTCCCCCCGTTTCGGCTGAACACTGAAGCTTTCTTT. Translated: CASSPLPPFRLNTEAFF. Full variable domain (rest looked up from reference TRBV5-6 and TRBJ1-1): DAGVTQSPTHLIKTRGQQVTLRCSPKSGHDTVSWYQQALGQGPQFIFQYYEEEERQRGNFPDRFSGHQFPNYSSELNVNALLLGDSALYLCASSPLPPFRLNTEAFFGQGTRLTVV.

The V gene is TRBV5-1, the J gene TRBJ2-7; no definite D call. Trimming shortened V by 7 bases and J by 2 bases, and 7 bases separated the two germline ends. Per germline, CDR1 SGHRS and CDR2 YFSETQ. The CDR3 length is 11 residues. The CDR3 protein is CASGDTYEQYF. The CDR3 nucleotides are TGCGCCAGCGGTGACACCTACGAGCAGTACTTC. Complete variable domain (other parts from reference TRBV5-1 and TRBJ2-7): KAGVTQTPRYLIKTRGQQVTLSCSPISGHRSVSWYQQTPGQGLQFLFEYFSETQRNKGNFPGRFSGRQFSNSRSEMNVSTLELGDSALYLCASGDTYEQYFGPGTRLTVT.

V gene TRBV5-1 combines with J gene TRBJ1-3; no firm D call. This CDR3 contains 15 residues. From germline, CDR1 is SGHRS and CDR2 YFSETQ. Trimming removed 0 bases at V and 0 bases at J, with 7 bases between. The CDR3 region is CASSLGHGSGNTIYF. For the CDR3, the DNA is TGCGCCAGCAGCTTGGGACACGGCTCTGGAAACACCATATATTTT.

V usage is TRBV5-1 and J usage is TRBJ2-3, with 11 bases lining up with TRBD2. Germline assignment: CDR1 SGHRS and CDR2 YFSETQ. V dropped 4 bases and J dropped 0; count of bases not matched to a gene: 4. CDR3 length: 16 residues. This CDR3 reads CASSIRTSGSTDTQYF. CDR3 nucleotides: TGCGCCAGCAGCATAAGGACTAGCGGGAGCACAGATACGCAGTATTTT.

The J gene is TRBJ2-1, the V gene TRBV7-3; tentatively, D is TRBD1 (6 bases). Trimming shortened V by 5 bases and J by 1 base, and 12 bases separated the two germline ends. Per germline, CDR1 SGHTA and CDR2 FQGTGA. The CDR3 sequence is 15 residues long. In nucleotides, the CDR3 is TGTGCCAGCAGCGAACAGGGCGGGTCCTACAATGAGCAGTTCTTC. It encodes CASSEQGGSYNEQFF.

This sequence joins TRBV5-8 and TRBJ2-1; 12 positions agree with TRBD2. Germline CDR1 and CDR2: SGHTS and YDEGEE. V was pared by 6 bases and J by 0 bases, with 13 bases of the junction left unmatched. This CDR3 comprises 19 residues. The chain's CDR3 is CASIPAWTSGISSYNEQFF. DNA for the CDR3: TGTGCCAGCATCCCTGCCTGGACTAGCGGGATTAGCTCCTACAATGAGCAGTTCTTC.

The chain combines TRBV18 with TRBJ2-1; perhaps TRBD2 as D (5 bases). From germline, CDR1 is KGHSH and CDR2 LQKENI. V gave up 7 bases and J gave up 7 bases, with 11 bases separating them. The CDR3 totals 12 residues. The CDR3 region has the DNA TGTGCCAGCTTAGGGCCGGGAAATGAGCAGTTCTTC. It specifies CASLGPGNEQFF.

J is TRBJ1-2 and V is TRBV23-1, with D perhaps TRBD1 (5 bases). TRBV23-1 is an open reading frame, and its role is uncertain. V lost 0 bases, J lost 7 bases, and 12 bases lay in between. The CDR3 runs 14 residues. CDR3 nucleotide sequence: TGCGCCAGCAGTCAATCCGCTACGGGGGTTGGCTACACCTTC. Residues: CASSQSATGVGYTF.

J is TRBJ1-5 and V is TRBV19, with TRBD1 matching over 10 bases. The germline CDR1 and CDR2 sequences are LNHDA and SQIVND (reference sequence). Losses at the gene ends were 1 base for V and 9 bases for J; bases not matched to a gene: 3. There are 14 residues in the CDR3. CDR3 sequence reads: CASSIAGQGMPQHF. In DNA form, the CDR3 reads TGTGCCAGTAGTATAGCGGGACAGGGGATGCCCCAGCATTTT.

This chain connects TRBV4-2 to TRBJ2-5; the D gene is possibly TRBD1 (6 bases). This CDR3 has 15 amino acids. CDR1 is LGHNA, CDR2 YNFKEQ, per germline. Trimming left V 1 base short and J 4 bases short, with 13 bases between. The CDR3 sequence is CASSQGQAQRETQYF. The DNA of the CDR3 is TGTGCCAGCAGCCAAGGACAGGCTCAGAGAGAGACCCAGTACTTC.

The chain employs TRBV6-6 and TRBJ1-3; D is ambiguous. The germline V and J ends were trimmed by 1 base and 0 bases, with 4 bases remaining between them. Per the germline V gene, CDR1 is MNHNY and CDR2 is SVGAGI (reference sequence). The CDR3 sequence is 14 residues long. CDR3 loop: CASSYYSSGNTIYF. CDR3 coding DNA: TGTGCCAGCAGTTACTACAGCTCTGGAAACACCATATATTTT.

The rearrangement uses TRBV6-5 and TRBJ1-6, with TRBD1 matching over 8 bases. The CDR3 spans 15 residues. V lost 0 bases, J lost 9 bases, and 4 bases stayed unmatched. Germline assignment: CDR1 MNHEY and CDR2 SVGAGI. The CDR3 region has the DNA TGTGCCAGCAGTTACTCCGGACAGGGAGTTTCACCCCTCCACTTT. This translates into CASSYSGQGVSPLHF.

For the CDR3, the DNA is TGTGCCAGCAGCGCGGGACTAGCCCGAGAGACCCAGTACTTC. Residues: CASSAGLARETQYF. The rearrangement joins TRBV7-9 to TRBJ2-5; 9 bases map to TRBD2. V lost 5 bases to trimming and J lost 4 bases; unmatched junction nucleotides: 5. There are 14 residues in the CDR3. From germline, CDR1 is SEHNR and CDR2 FQNEAQ (reference sequence).

This rearrangement joins TRBV10-1 to TRBJ2-3; 15 bases fit TRBD2. Trimming took 8 bases from V and 14 from J; bases not matched to a gene: 8. CDR3 size: 13 residues. The germline V gene encodes CDR1 WNHNN and CDR2 SYGVQD (reference sequence). CDR3: CASGRTSGGARYF. For the CDR3, the DNA is TGCGCCAGCGGCAGGACTAGCGGGGGGGCCAGGTATTTT.

This chain uses TRBV7-9 with TRBJ1-6; tentative D call: TRBD1 (5 bases). This CDR3 is built from 14 residues. Deletions cut 4 bases from V and 7 bases from J, with 11 bases between. CDR1 SEHNR and CDR2 FQNEAQ come from the germline V gene (reference sequence). This CDR3 reads CASSSGLENSPLHF. DNA of the CDR3: TGTGCCAGCAGCTCGGGACTGGAGAATTCACCCCTCCACTTT.

The chain joins TRBV5-5 to TRBJ2-1; D remains unclear. Germline lookup yields CDR1 SGHKS and CDR2 YYEKEE (reference sequence). The V end was cut by 4 bases, the J end by 1 base, with 6 bases between. This CDR3 is 13 amino acids long. The CDR3 loop reads CASSRVSYNEQFF. The CDR3 DNA is TGTGCCAGCAGCAGGGTTTCCTACAATGAGCAGTTCTTC.